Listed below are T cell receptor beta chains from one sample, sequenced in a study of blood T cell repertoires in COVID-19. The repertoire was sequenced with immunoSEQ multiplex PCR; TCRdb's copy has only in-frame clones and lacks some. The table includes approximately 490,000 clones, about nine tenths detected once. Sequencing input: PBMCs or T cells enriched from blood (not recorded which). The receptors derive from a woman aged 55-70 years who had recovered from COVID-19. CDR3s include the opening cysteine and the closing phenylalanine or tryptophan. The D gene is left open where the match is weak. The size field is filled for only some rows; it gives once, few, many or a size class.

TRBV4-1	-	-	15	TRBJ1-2	TGCGCCAGCAGCCAAGGAACAGGGAATAACTATGGCTACACCTTC	CASSQGTGNNYGYTF
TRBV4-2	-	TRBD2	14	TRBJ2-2	TGTGCCAGCAGCCCGGGGGGTGGGACCGGGGAGCTGTTTTTT	CASSPGGGTGELFF
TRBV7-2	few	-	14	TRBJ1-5	TGTGCCAGCAGCTGGAACAGGGACGATCAGCCCCAGCATTTT	CASSWNRDDQPQHF
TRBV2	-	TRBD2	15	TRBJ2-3	TGTGCCAGCAGGGGACTAGCGGGGAGCACAGATACGCAGTATTTT	CASRGLAGSTDTQYF
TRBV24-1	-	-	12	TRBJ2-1	TGTGCCACCAGTACTAGTTACAATGAGCAGTTCTTC	CATSTSYNEQFF
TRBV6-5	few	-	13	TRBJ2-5	TGTGCCTGCCGAAGGGCGGGCCAAGAGACCCAGTACTTC	CACRRAGQETQYF
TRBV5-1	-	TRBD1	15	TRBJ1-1	TGCGCCAGCAGCATTTCGACAGGGAGGACCACTGAAGCTTTCTTT	CASSISTGRTTEAFF
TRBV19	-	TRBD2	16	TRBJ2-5	TGTGCCAGTAGTATAGGGGGCGGGGGGCTACAAGAGACCCAGTACTTC	CASSIGGGGLQETQYF
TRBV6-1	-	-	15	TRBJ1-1	TGTGCCAGCAGTGAATGGGGAGTCATGAACACTGAAGCTTTCTTT	CASSEWGVMNTEAFF
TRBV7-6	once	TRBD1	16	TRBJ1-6	TGTGCCAGCAGCTTATGGGCGGGACAGTATAATTCACCCCTCCACTTT	CASSLWAGQYNSPLHF
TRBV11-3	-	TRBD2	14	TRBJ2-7	TGTGCCAGCAGCCGCGGCGGGAGCTCCTACGAGCAGTACTTC	CASSRGGSSYEQYF
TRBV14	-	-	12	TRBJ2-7	TGTGCCAGCAGCCAAGTTACGGGAGAGCAGTACTTC	CASSQVTGEQYF
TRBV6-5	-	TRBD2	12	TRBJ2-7	TGTGCCTCCAAGCGGGGAGACTACGAGCAGTACTTC	CASKRGDYEQYF
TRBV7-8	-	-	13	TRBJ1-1	TGTGCCAGCAGCTTAGGTAAGGGAGCTGAAGCTTTCTTT	CASSLGKGAEAFF
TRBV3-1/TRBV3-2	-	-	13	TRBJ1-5	TGTGCCAGCAGCCTGACAGGCAATCAGCCCCAGCATTTT	CASSLTGNQPQHF
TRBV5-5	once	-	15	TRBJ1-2	TGTGCCAGCAGCCTTGGGACACCCTGGGCGGGTGGCTACACCTTC	CASSLGTPWAGGYTF
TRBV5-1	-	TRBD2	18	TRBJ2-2	TGCGCCAGCAGCTCCTCGAGTTTCGGGAGGGGAGGCACCGGGGAGCTGTTTTTT	CASSSSSFGRGGTGELFF
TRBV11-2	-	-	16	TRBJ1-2	TGTGCCAGCAGGCCGAGCTTGTCTCAGGGATCTTATGGCTACACCTTC	CASRPSLSQGSYGYTF
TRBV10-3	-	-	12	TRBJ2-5	TGTGCCATCAGTGGCCGAGAAGAGACCCAGTACTTC	CAISGREETQYF
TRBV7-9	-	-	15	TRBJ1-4	TGTGCCAGCAGCGCGACCGGGACACCGAATGAAAAACTGTTTTTT	CASSATGTPNEKLFF
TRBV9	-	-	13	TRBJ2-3	TGTGCCAGCAGCGTAATCGGGGCAGATACGCAGTATTTT	CASSVIGADTQYF
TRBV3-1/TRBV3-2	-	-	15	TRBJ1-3	TGTGCCAGCAGCCATCCAACAGGGACTGGAAACACCATATATTTT	CASSHPTGTGNTIYF
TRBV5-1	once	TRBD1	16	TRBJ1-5	TGCGCCAGCAGCTTGGGGGGACAGGGGGCGACTCAGCCCCAGCATTTT	CASSLGGQGATQPQHF
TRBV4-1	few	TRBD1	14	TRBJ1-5	TGCGCCAGCAGAGGGACAGGGAGCAATCAGCCCCAGCATTTT	CASRGTGSNQPQHF
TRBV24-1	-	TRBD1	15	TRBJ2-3	TGTGCCACCCTTAGACAGGGTAAGTTGGGAGATACGCAGTATTTT	CATLRQGKLGDTQYF
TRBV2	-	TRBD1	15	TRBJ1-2	TGTGCCAGCAGTGGACGACAGGGTTCCTTCTATGGCTACACCTTC	CASSGRQGSFYGYTF
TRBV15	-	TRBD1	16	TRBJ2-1	TGTGCCACCAGCAGGGACTACCAGGGGGCTTACAATGAGCAGTTCTTC	CATSRDYQGAYNEQFF
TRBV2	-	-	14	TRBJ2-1	TGTGCCAGCAGGACCCCGAACAGCTACAATGAGCAGTTCTTC	CASRTPNSYNEQFF
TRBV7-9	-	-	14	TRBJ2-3	TGTGCCAGCAGCTTCGTGCGGGGCCCAGATACGCAGTATTTT	CASSFVRGPDTQYF
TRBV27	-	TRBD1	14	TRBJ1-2	TGTGCCAGCAGTTTTTCAGGGGGCACGAGCGGCTACACCTTC	CASSFSGGTSGYTF
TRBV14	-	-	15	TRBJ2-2	TGTGCCAGCAGCCACCTCAGGGAATACACCGGGGAGCTGTTTTTT	CASSHLREYTGELFF
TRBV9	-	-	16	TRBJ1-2	TGTGCCAGCAGCTACAGGCCGGCCGGCACCTCATATGGCTACACCTTC	CASSYRPAGTSYGYTF
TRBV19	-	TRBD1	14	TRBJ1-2	TGTGCCAGTAGTATCACGGGACAGGGGGATGGCTACACCTTC	CASSITGQGDGYTF
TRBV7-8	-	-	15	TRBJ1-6	TGTGCCAGCAGCTTATCGGGGGGGGGTAATTCACCCCTCCACTTT	CASSLSGGGNSPLHF
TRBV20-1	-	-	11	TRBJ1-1	TGCAGTGCTTACCGGTACACTGAAGCTTTCTTT	CSAYRYTEAFF
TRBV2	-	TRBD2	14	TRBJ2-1	TGTGCCAGCGGGGGGGAAAACTCCTACAATGAGCAGTTCTTC	CASGGENSYNEQFF
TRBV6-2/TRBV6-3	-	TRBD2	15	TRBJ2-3	TGTGCCAGCAGTTACTCGGGGGGGGACACAGATACGCAGTATTTT	CASSYSGGDTDTQYF
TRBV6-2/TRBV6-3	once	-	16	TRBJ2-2	TGTGCCAGCAGTTACCCGAAGGGGGGGCTGACCGGGGAGCTGTTTTTT	CASSYPKGGLTGELFF
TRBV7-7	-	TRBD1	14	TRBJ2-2	TGTGCCAGCAGCCAGACCGGGACAGGCGGGGAGCTGTTTTTT	CASSQTGTGGELFF
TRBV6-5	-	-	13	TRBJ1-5	TGTGCCAGCAGGGAGAATAGCAATCAGCCCCAGCATTTT	CASRENSNQPQHF
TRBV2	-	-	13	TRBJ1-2	TGTGCCAGCAGCCCAACGAGGAACTATGGCTACACCTTC	CASSPTRNYGYTF
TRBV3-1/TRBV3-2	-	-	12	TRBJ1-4	TGTGCCAGCAGCCAAGACCTAGGGGTAAAAACGTTT	CASSQDLGVKTF
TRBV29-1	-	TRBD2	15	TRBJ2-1	TGCAGCGTTGCTAGCGGGGGACAGCTCTACAATGAGCAGTTCTTC	CSVASGGQLYNEQFF
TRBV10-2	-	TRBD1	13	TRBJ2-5	TGCGCCAGCAGGATACAGGGGGAGGAGACCCAGTACTTC	CASRIQGEETQYF
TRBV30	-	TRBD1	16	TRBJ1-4	TGTGCCTCCCACCACAGGGGCTCGGAAGCTAATGAAAAACTGTTTTTT	CASHHRGSEANEKLFF
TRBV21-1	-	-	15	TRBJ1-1	TGTGCCAGCAGCAATCGGACAGGGCGTCGCACTGAAGCTTTCTTT	CASSNRTGRRTEAFF
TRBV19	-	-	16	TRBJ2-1	TGTGCCAGTAGTAAGGTTGGTCGGGGAACTAACAATGAGCAGTTCTTC	CASSKVGRGTNNEQFF
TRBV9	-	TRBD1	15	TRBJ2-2	TGTGCCAGCAGCACCCGGACAGGGTACACCGGGGAGCTGTTTTTT	CASSTRTGYTGELFF
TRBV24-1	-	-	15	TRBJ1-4	TGTGCCACTCAACCTAGGGAGGGAACTAATGAAAAACTGTTTTTT	CATQPREGTNEKLFF
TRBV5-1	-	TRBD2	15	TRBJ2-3	TGCGCCAGCAGCCTGCGGGGGTTTAGCACAGATACGCAGTATTTT	CASSLRGFSTDTQYF
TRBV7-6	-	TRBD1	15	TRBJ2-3	TGTGCCAGCAGCTTAGGGACAGGGATATCAGATACGCAGTATTTT	CASSLGTGISDTQYF
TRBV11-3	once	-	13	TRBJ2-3	TGTGCCAGCAGCCCTAGTATGGCAGATACGCAGTATTTT	CASSPSMADTQYF
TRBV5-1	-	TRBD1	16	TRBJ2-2	TGCGCCAGCAGCGCCCACAGGGGGCAAAACACCGGGGAGCTGTTTTTT	CASSAHRGQNTGELFF
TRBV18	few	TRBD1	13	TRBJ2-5	TGTGCCAGCTCCCAGGGGGCGGCTGAGACCCAGTACTTC	CASSQGAAETQYF
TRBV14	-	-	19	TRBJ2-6	TGTGCCAGCAGCCCCCGACCGGGATCGGGGAGGTCGGGGGCCAACGTCCTGACTTTC	CASSPRPGSGRSGANVLTF